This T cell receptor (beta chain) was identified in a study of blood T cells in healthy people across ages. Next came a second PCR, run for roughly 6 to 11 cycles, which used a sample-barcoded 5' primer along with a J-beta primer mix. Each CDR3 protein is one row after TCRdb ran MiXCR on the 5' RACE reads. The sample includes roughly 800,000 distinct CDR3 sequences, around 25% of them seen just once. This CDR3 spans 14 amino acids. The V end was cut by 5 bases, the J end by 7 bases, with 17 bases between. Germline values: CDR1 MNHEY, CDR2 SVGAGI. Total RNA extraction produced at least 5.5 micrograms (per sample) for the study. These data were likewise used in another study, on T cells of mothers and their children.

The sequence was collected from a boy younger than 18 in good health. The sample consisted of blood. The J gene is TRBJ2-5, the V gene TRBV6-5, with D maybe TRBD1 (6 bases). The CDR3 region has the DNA TGTGCCAGCAGTAATACAGGGAGAATGGGGACCCAGTACTTC. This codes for CASSNTGRMGTQYF.